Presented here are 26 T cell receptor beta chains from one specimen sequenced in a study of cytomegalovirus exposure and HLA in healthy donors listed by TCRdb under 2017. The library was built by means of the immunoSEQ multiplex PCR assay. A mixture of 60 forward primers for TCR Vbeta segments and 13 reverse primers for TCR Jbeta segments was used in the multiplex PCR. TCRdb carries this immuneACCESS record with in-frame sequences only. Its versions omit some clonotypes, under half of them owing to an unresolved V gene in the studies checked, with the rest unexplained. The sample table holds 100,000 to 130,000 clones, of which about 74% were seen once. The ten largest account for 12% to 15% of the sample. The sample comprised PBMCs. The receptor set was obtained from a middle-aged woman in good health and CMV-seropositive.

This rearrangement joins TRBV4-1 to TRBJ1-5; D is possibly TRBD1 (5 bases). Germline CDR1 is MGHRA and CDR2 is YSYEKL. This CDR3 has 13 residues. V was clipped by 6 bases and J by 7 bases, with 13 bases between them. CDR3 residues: CASRLGAGQPQHF. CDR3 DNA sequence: TGCGCCAGCAGATTAGGGGCGGGACAGCCCCAGCATTTT.

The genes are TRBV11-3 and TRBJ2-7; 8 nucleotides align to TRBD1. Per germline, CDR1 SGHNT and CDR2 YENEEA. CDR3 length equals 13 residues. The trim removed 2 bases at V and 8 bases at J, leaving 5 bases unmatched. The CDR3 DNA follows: TGTGCCAGCAGCTTACCTGGACAGGGAAAGCAGTACTTC. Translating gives CASSLPGQGKQYF.

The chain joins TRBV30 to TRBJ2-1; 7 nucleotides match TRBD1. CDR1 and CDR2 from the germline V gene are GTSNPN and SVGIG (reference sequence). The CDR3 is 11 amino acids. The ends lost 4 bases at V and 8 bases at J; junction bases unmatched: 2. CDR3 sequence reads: CAWNRGHEQFF. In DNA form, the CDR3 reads TGTGCCTGGAACAGGGGCCATGAGCAGTTCTTC.

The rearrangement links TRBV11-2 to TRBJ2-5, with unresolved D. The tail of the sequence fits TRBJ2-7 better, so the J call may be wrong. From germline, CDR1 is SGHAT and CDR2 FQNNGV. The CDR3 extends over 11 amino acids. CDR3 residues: CASSSSYEQYF. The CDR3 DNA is TGTGCCAGCAGCTCCTCCTACGAGCAGTACTTC.

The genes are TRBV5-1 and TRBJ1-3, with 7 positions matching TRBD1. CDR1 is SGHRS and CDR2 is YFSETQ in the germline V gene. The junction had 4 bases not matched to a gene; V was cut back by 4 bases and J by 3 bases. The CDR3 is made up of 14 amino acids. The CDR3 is CASSPGQLGNTIYF. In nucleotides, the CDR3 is TGCGCCAGCAGCCCGGGACAGCTTGGAAACACCATATATTTT.

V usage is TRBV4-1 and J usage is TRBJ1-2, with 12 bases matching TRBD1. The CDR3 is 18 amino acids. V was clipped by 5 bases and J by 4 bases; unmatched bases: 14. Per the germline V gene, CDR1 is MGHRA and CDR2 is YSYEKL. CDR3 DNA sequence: TGCGCCAGCAGCATAACCCCGGGACAGGGGGCTTTTGTCTATGGCTACACCTTC. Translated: CASSITPGQGAFVYGYTF.

The CDR3 loop is CATSPGGAQQETQYF. CDR3 sequence (DNA): TGTGCCACCAGCCCCGGAGGGGCCCAGCAAGAGACCCAGTACTTC. The rearrangement links TRBV15 to TRBJ2-5; D perhaps matches TRBD2 (6 bases). Trimming pared 5 bases from V and 2 bases from J, leaving 15 bases between. Germline V lookup: CDR1 LNHNV, CDR2 YYDKDF (reference sequence). The CDR3 runs 15 residues.

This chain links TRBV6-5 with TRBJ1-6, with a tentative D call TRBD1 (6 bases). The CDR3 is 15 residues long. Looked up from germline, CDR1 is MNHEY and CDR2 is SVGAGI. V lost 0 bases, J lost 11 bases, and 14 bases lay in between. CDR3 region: CASSYSYTGYPPLHF. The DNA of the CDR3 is TGTGCCAGCAGTTACTCCTATACAGGGTATCCACCCCTCCACTTT.

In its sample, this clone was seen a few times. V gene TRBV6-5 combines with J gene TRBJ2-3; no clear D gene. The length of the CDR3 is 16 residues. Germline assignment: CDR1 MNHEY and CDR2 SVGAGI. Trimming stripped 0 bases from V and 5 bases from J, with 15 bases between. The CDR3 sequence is CASSYSAGSRGDTQYF. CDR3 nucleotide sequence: TGTGCCAGCAGTTACTCCGCCGGGTCAAGAGGAGATACGCAGTATTTT.

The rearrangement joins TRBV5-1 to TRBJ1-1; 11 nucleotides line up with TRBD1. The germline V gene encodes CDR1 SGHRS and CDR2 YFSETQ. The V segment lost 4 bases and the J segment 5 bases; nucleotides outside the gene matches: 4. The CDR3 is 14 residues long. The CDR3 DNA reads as TGCGCCAGCAGCATCGGGACAGGGGGTACTGAAGCTTTCTTT. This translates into CASSIGTGGTEAFF. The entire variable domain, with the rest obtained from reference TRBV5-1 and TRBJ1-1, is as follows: KAGVTQTPRYLIKTRGQQVTLSCSPISGHRSVSWYQQTPGQGLQFLFEYFSETQRNKGNFPGRFSGRQFSNSRSEMNVSTLELGDSALYLCASSIGTGGTEAFFGQGTRLTVV.

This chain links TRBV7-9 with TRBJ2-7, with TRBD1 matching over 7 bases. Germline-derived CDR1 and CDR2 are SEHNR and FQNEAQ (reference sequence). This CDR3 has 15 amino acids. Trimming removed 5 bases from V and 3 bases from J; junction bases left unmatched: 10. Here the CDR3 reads CASSPPQGRYYEQYF. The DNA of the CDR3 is TGTGCCAGCAGCCCGCCACAGGGGAGATACTACGAGCAGTACTTC. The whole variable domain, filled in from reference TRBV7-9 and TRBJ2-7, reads DTGVSQNPRHKITKRGQNVTFRCDPISEHNRLYWYRQTLGQGPEFLTYFQNEAQLEKSRLLSDRFSAERPKGSFSTLEIQRTEQGDSAMYLCASSPPQGRYYEQYFGPGTRLTVT.

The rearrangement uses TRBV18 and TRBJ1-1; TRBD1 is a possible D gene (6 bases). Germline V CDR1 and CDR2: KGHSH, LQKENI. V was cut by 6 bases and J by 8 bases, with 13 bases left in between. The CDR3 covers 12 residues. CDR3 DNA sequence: TGTGCCAGCTCGCTTCAGACAGGCGAAGCTTTCTTT. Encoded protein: CASSLQTGEAFF.

CDR3 residues: CASSISTGGPANEQFF. The CDR3 DNA is TGTGCCAGCAGCATTAGTACTGGGGGCCCAGCTAATGAGCAGTTCTTC. The chain has TRBV7-2 and TRBJ2-1; D is perhaps TRBD1 (6 bases). Germline V gene lookup returns CDR1 SGHTA and CDR2 FQGNSA. The V end lost 5 bases, the J end lost 7 bases, and 21 bases lay between the germline ends. The CDR3 runs to 16 residues.

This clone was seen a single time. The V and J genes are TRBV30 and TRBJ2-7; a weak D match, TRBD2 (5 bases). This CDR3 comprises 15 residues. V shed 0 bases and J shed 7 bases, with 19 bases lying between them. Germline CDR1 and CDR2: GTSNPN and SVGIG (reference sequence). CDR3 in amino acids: CAWSVMLGNSGEQYF. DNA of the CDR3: TGTGCCTGGAGTGTCATGTTGGGGAATTCGGGGGAGCAGTACTTC. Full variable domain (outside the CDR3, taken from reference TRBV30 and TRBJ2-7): SQTIHQWPATLVQPVGSPLSLECTVEGTSNPNLYWYRQAAGRGLQLLFYSVGIGQISSEVPQNLSASRPQDRQFILSSKKLLLSDSGFYLCAWSVMLGNSGEQYFGPGTRLTVT.

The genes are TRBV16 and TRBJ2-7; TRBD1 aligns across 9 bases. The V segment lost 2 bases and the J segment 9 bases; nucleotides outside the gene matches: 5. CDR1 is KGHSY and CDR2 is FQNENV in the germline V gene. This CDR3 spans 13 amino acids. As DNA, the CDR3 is TGTGCCAGCAGCCAAGACCCGGGACAGGGGCAGTACTTC. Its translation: CASSQDPGQGQYF.

The CDR3 is CAWRKRDRNEKLFF. CDR3 DNA sequence: TGTGCCTGGAGAAAACGGGACAGGAATGAAAAACTGTTTTTT. V and J are TRBV30 and TRBJ1-4; 8 bases are shared with TRBD1. The J segment lost 5 bases and the V segment lost 3 bases, leaving 5 bases of the junction unmatched. The CDR3 loop spans 14 amino acids. Germline V lookup: CDR1 GTSNPN, CDR2 SVGIG (reference sequence). The full variable domain, rest sourced from reference TRBV30 and TRBJ1-4, is SQTIHQWPATLVQPVGSPLSLECTVEGTSNPNLYWYRQAAGRGLQLLFYSVGIGQISSEVPQNLSASRPQDRQFILSSKKLLLSDSGFYLCAWRKRDRNEKLFFGSGTQLSVL.

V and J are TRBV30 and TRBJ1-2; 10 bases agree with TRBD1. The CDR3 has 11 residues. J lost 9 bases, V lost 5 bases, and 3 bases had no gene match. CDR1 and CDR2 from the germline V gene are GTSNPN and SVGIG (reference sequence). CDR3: CAWGQGERYTF. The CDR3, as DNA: TGTGCCTGGGGACAGGGGGAGCGCTACACCTTC.

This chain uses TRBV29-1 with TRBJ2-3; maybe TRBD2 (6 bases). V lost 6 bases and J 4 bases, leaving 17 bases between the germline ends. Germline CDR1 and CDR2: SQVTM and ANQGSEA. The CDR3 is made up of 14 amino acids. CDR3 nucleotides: TGCAGCGTCCCCTTTGGGGGACTTGCAGATACGCAGTATTTT. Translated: CSVPFGGLADTQYF.

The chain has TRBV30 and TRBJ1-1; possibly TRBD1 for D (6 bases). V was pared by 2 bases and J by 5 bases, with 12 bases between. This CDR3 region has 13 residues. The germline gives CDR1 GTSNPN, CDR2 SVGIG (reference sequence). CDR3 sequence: CAWSRGRRTEAFF. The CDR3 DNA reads TGTGCCTGGAGTAGGGGGAGAAGAACTGAAGCTTTCTTT.

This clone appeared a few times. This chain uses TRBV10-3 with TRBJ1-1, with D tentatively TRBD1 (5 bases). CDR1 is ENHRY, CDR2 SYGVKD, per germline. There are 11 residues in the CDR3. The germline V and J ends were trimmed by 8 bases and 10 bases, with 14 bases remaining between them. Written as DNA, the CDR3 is TGTGCCATCGGAGGGCAGGGAGGAGCTTTCTTT. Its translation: CAIGGQGGAFF.

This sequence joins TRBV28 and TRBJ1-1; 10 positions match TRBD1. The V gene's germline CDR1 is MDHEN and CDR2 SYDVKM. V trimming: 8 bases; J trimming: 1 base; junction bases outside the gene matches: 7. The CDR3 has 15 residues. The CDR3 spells CASPSGTGENTEAFF. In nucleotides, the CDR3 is TGTGCCAGCCCATCGGGGACAGGGGAGAACACTGAAGCTTTCTTT. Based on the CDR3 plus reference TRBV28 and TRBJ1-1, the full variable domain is DVKVTQSSRYLVKRTGEKVFLECVQDMDHENMFWYRQDPGLGLRLIYFSYDVKMKEKGDIPEGYSVSREKKERFSLILESASTNQTSMYLCASPSGTGENTEAFFGQGTRLTVV.

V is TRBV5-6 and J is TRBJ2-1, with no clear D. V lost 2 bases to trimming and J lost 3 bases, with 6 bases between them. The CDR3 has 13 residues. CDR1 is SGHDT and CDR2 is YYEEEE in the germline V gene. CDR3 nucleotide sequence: TGTGCCAGCAGCTTAGGAGACTACAATGAGCAGTTCTTC. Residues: CASSLGDYNEQFF.

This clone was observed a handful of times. The CDR3 spells CASSLSSRDSRTYEQYF. CDR3 in DNA: TGCGCCAGCAGCTTGTCCTCTCGGGACAGCAGGACCTACGAGCAGTACTTC. The chain carries TRBV5-1 and TRBJ2-7; 7 bases match TRBD1. The CDR3 contains 17 residues. V lost 1 base and J lost 2; bases outside the gene matches: 12. Germline CDR1 is SGHRS and CDR2 is YFSETQ.

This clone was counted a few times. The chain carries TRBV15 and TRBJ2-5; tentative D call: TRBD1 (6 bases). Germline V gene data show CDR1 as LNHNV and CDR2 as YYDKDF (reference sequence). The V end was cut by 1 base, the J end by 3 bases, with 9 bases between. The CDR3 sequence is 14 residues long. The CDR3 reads CATSRGGREETQYF. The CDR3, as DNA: TGTGCCACCAGCAGAGGGGGGCGGGAAGAGACCCAGTACTTC.

The CDR3 reads CASSLQGFSYEQYF. For the CDR3, the DNA is TGTGCCAGCAGCTTACAGGGATTTTCCTACGAGCAGTACTTC. This chain links TRBV7-2 with TRBJ2-7; TRBD1 might be the D (5 bases). There are 14 residues in the CDR3. The V and J ends lost 2 bases and 1 base respectively, with 9 bases between them. Germline loops: CDR1 SGHTA, CDR2 FQGNSA.

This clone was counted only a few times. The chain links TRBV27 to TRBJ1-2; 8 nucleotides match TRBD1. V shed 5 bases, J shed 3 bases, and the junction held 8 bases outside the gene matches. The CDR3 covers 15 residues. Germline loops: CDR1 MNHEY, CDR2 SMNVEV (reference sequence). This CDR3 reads CASSTRTGKDYGYTF. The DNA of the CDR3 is TGTGCCAGCAGTACCCGGACAGGGAAGGACTATGGCTACACCTTC.